Below are 19 T cell receptor beta chains sequenced from a single sample in a study of T-cell reconstitution after alpha-beta-depleted transplantation in children. A library of TCRbeta sequences, prepared with unique molecular identifiers, was generated. TCRdb itself ran the PCR reads through MiXCR, one entry per CDR3 protein. Of about 1,000,000 distinct CDR3 sequences listed, less than 30% are singletons. This specimen was PBMCs, mostly from graft donor cells, taken 360 days after TCRalphabeta/CD19-depleted stem cell transplant. These TCRs come from a boy younger than two who had a stem cell transplant for SCID, so the T cells may come from the graft donor.

The CDR3, as DNA: TGCGCCAGCAGCTTGGAGGCTAGCGTACGTACCGGGGAGCTGTTTTTT. Amino acids: CASSLEASVRTGELFF. This chain links TRBV5-1 with TRBJ2-2; a weak D match, TRBD2 (6 bases). The germline V and J ends were trimmed by 0 bases and 5 bases, with 14 bases remaining between them. CDR1 SGHRS and CDR2 YFSETQ come from the germline V gene. The CDR3 consists of 16 residues.

This clonotype was seen repeatedly, ten times or more. The chain joins TRBV24-1 to TRBJ1-5; maybe TRBD1 (5 bases). The length of the CDR3 is 14 residues. The germline V and J ends were trimmed by 4 bases and 3 bases, with 9 bases remaining between them. Germline V gene lookup returns CDR1 KGHDR and CDR2 SFDVKD. In nucleotides, the CDR3 is TGTGCCACCAGTGAAAGGGGATACAATCAGCCCCAGCATTTT. Its translation: CATSERGYNQPQHF.

The chain joins TRBV7-2 to TRBJ2-5, with 8 positions matching TRBD1. V dropped 5 bases and J dropped 4; count of bases not matched to a gene: 9. Germline V gene lookup returns CDR1 SGHTA and CDR2 FQGNSA. There are 15 residues in the CDR3. CDR3 nucleotide sequence: TGTGCCAGCAGCCAAGCAACAGGGGGGATAGAGACCCAGTACTTC. Its translation: CASSQATGGIETQYF. The full variable domain, in which reference TRBV7-2 and TRBJ2-5 provide the parts outside the CDR3, is GAGVSQSPSNKVTEKGKDVELRCDPISGHTALYWYRQSLGQGLEFLIYFQGNSAPDKSGLPSDRFSAERTGGSVSTLTIQRTQQEDSAVYLCASSQATGGIETQYFGPGTRLLVL.

This clonotype has just a few counts. The chain carries TRBV5-1 and TRBJ2-7, with TRBD2 identical over 7 bases. CDR3 length: 16 amino acids. V shed 4 bases, J shed 0 bases, and the junction held 10 bases outside the gene matches. Per germline, CDR1 SGHRS and CDR2 YFSETQ. CDR3 nucleotides: TGCGCCAGCAGCCGCTCGACTAGCCCTAGCTCCTACGAGCAGTACTTC. Protein product: CASSRSTSPSSYEQYF.

V is TRBV11-2 and J is TRBJ2-1; D is possibly TRBD1 (5 bases). Germline CDR1 is SGHAT and CDR2 is FQNNGV. Trimming took 0 bases from V and 3 from J, leaving 9 bases between them. The CDR3 spans 15 residues. Here the CDR3 reads CASSLDRANYNEQFF. The CDR3 DNA follows: TGTGCCAGCAGCTTAGACAGGGCGAACTACAATGAGCAGTTCTTC.

In this sample, this clonotype turned up many times. CDR3 loop: CASRPQENTEAFF. CDR3 nucleotides: TGTGCCAGCAGACCACAGGAGAACACTGAAGCTTTCTTT. The rearrangement joins TRBV12-3 or TRBV12-4 to TRBJ1-1; possible D gene TRBD1, 5 bases. This CDR3 comprises 13 residues. The germline V and J ends were trimmed by 6 bases and 1 base, with 9 bases remaining between them.

There are a few counts of this clonotype. This rearrangement joins TRBV18 to TRBJ2-1; TRBD1 matches at 9 bases. V shed 3 bases and J 9 bases; nucleotides not matched to a gene: 6. Per the germline V gene, CDR1 is KGHSH and CDR2 is LQKENI. The CDR3 runs to 14 residues. For the CDR3, the DNA is TGTGCCAGCTCACCCCTGACAGGGGGAGGTGAGCAGTTCTTC. Translation gives CASSPLTGGGEQFF.

At least ten counts were recorded for this clonotype. The V call is TRBV7-2, the J call TRBJ2-7; either TRBD1 or TRBD2 may supply D (5 bases each). Germline lookup yields CDR1 SGHTA and CDR2 FQGNSA. V was clipped by 1 base and J by 0 bases, with 13 bases between them. The CDR3 has 16 amino acids. The CDR3 DNA reads as TGTGCCAGCAGCTTAGTTTACGGGGCAAGCTCCTACGAGCAGTACTTC. As protein: CASSLVYGASSYEQYF. Complete variable domain (other parts from reference TRBV7-2 and TRBJ2-7): GAGVSQSPSNKVTEKGKDVELRCDPISGHTALYWYRQSLGQGLEFLIYFQGNSAPDKSGLPSDRFSAERTGGSVSTLTIQRTQQEDSAVYLCASSLVYGASSYEQYFGPGTRLTVT.

This clonotype was seen only a few times. The V call is TRBV25-1, the J call TRBJ2-2, with a possible D match to TRBD2 (6 bases). Germline V CDR1 and CDR2: MGHDK, SYGVNS. The CDR3 sequence is 14 residues long. V was cut by 10 bases and J by 2 bases, with 14 bases left in between. The CDR3: CATCGTENTGELFF. The CDR3 nucleotides are TGTGCCACCTGCGGGACGGAAAACACCGGGGAGCTGTTTTTT.

The rearrangement uses TRBV21-1 and TRBJ2-5; the D call TRBD2 from the table was never checked on the DNA. TRBV21-1 is classified as a pseudogene. The CDR3 covers 15 residues. The CDR3 is CASIEKRLAQETQYF. CDR3 DNA sequence: TGTGCCAGCATCGAAAAGAGACTAGCCCAAGAGACCCAGTACTTC.

The V gene is TRBV27, the J gene TRBJ2-3, with 8 nucleotides matching TRBD2. CDR3 length: 15 amino acids. The germline CDR1 and CDR2 sequences are MNHEY and SMNVEV (reference sequence). Unmatched junction bases numbered 7, after V lost 8 bases and J lost 0 bases. Here the CDR3 DNA reads TGTGCCAGCGGGACTAGAACCACTAGCACAGATACGCAGTATTTT. Translation: CASGTRTTSTDTQYF.

This clonotype was seen a handful of times. This sequence joins TRBV5-1 and TRBJ2-1, with D possibly matching TRBD2 (6 bases). Trimming removed 4 bases at V and 9 bases at J, with 14 bases between. The CDR3 has 13 residues. The germline CDR1 and CDR2 sequences are SGHRS and YFSETQ. The CDR3 DNA is TGCGCCAGCAGCCCGGGAGCCTGGGCTGAGCAGTTCTTC. The encoded protein is CASSPGAWAEQFF.

Here the CDR3 DNA reads TGCAGCGCCTACAGGGGCCCAAGCACAGATACGCAGTATTTT. Its protein is CSAYRGPSTDTQYF. This chain uses TRBV29-1 with TRBJ2-3, with TRBD1 identical over 7 bases. CDR3 length equals 14 residues. The germline gives CDR1 SQVTM, CDR2 ANQGSEA. With 7 bases clipped from V and 0 bases from J, the junction kept 7 bases outside the gene matches.

V and J are TRBV12-3 or TRBV12-4 and TRBJ2-2, with 8 bases identical to TRBD2. The CDR3 spans 15 residues. Germline trimming cut 6 bases from V and 1 base from J; bases unmatched to any gene: 4. The CDR3 region has the DNA TGTGCCAGCAGGGCGGCGGGGGGGAACACCGGGGAGCTGTTTTTT. It yields the protein CASRAAGGNTGELFF.

This clonotype was observed a few times. The V gene is TRBV5-1, the J gene TRBJ2-3; D gene ambiguous. Germline CDR1 SGHRS, CDR2 YFSETQ. The CDR3 has 13 amino acids. V was clipped by 1 base and J by 7 bases, with 10 bases between them. CDR3 DNA: TGCGCCAGCAGCTTGTATGATCCGTATACGCAGTATTTT. Protein: CASSLYDPYTQYF.

This clonotype appeared a single time. V usage is TRBV10-3 and J usage is TRBJ2-5; D unclear. Trimming removed 7 bases at V and 4 bases at J, with 7 bases between. Germline V lookup: CDR1 ENHRY, CDR2 SYGVKD. The length of the CDR3 is 11 residues. The CDR3 sequence is CAIMASETQYF. CDR3 bases: TGTGCCATCATGGCCTCAGAGACCCAGTACTTC.

V usage is TRBV7-7 and J usage is TRBJ2-3; 7 positions agree with TRBD1. J gave up 2 bases and V 5 bases, and 10 bases lay outside the gene matches. The germline V gene encodes CDR1 SSHAT and CDR2 FNYEAQ (reference sequence). This CDR3 contains 16 residues. CDR3 sequence: CASSRSGDRDTDTQYF. The CDR3 nucleotides are TGTGCCAGCAGCCGGTCCGGCGACAGGGACACAGATACGCAGTATTTT. The variable domain in full, with the rest retrieved from reference TRBV7-7 and TRBJ2-3, is GAGVSQSPRYKVTKRGQDVTLRCDPISSHATLYWYQQALGQGPEFLTYFNYEAQPDKSGLPSDRFSAERPEGSISTLTIQRTEQRDSAMYRCASSRSGDRDTDTQYFGPGTRLTVL.

This clonotype was seen a handful of times. The chain has TRBV24-1 and TRBJ2-3, with 7 bases aligning to TRBD2. With 9 bases clipped from V and 4 bases from J, the junction kept 9 bases outside the gene matches. Germline loops: CDR1 KGHDR, CDR2 SFDVKD. This CDR3 comprises 14 residues. CDR3 sequence reads: CATAEPGGADTQYF. CDR3 nucleotide sequence: TGTGCCACCGCTGAACCGGGGGGAGCAGATACGCAGTATTTT.

The rearrangement joins TRBV20-1 to TRBJ1-1; D gene ambiguous. This CDR3 spans 11 amino acids. V lost 7 bases and J lost 2, with 8 bases in between. Germline V lookup: CDR1 DFQATT, CDR2 SNEGSKA (reference sequence). The CDR3 is CSGILNTEAFF. The CDR3, as DNA: TGCAGTGGGATATTAAACACTGAAGCTTTCTTT.